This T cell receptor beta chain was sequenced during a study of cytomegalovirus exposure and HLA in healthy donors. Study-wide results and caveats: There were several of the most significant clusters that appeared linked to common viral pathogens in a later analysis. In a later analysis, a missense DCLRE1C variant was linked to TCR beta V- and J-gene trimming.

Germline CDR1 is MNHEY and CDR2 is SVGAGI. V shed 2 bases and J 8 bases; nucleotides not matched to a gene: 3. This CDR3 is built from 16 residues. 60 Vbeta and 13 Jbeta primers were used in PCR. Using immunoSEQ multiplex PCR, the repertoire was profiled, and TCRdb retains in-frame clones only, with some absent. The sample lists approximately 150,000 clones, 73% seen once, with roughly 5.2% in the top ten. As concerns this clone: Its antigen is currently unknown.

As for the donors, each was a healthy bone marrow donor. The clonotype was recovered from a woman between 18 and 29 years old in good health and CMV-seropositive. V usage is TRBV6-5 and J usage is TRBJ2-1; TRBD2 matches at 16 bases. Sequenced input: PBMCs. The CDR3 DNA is TGTGCCAGCAGTTACGGGACTAGCGGGGGGGCCCATGAGCAGTTCTTC. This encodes CASSYGTSGGAHEQFF.